These 30 T cell receptor beta chains originate from one sample sequenced in a study of blood T cell repertoires in COVID-19. Clones were read by immunoSEQ multiplex PCR, and TCRdb kept only the in-frame ones, dropping some. The table lists about 470,000 clones, around 90% of them singletons. Sequencing was performed on PBMCs or T cells enriched from blood (not recorded which). The receptors here all came from a woman between 18 and 30 years old who had recovered from COVID-19.

The gene calls are TRBV3-1 (or the pseudogene TRBV3-2) and TRBJ2-5; 10 bases fit TRBD1. The germline CDR1 and CDR2 sequences are LGHDT and YNNKEL (reference sequence). J gave up 3 bases and V 4 bases, and 2 bases lay outside the gene matches. This CDR3 spans 14 amino acids. The CDR3 here is CASSLGTGEETQYF. DNA of the CDR3: TGTGCCAGCAGCCTTGGGACAGGGGAAGAGACCCAGTACTTC.

This chain connects TRBV24-1 to TRBJ2-3, with D uncertain. The CDR3 has 14 residues. CDR1 KGHDR and CDR2 SFDVKD come from the germline V gene. Trimming took 2 bases from V and 3 from J, leaving 8 bases between them. CDR3 DNA sequence: TGTGCCACCAGTGATTCCACATGGACAGATACGCAGTATTTT. This codes for CATSDSTWTDTQYF.

This chain joins TRBV30 and TRBJ2-3; 7 bases agree with TRBD2. CDR3 length: 15 residues. With V trimmed by 0 bases and J by 1 base, 4 bases remained unmatched. Germline V CDR1 and CDR2: GTSNPN, SVGIG (reference sequence). The CDR3 is CAWSVLGLGTDTQYF. The CDR3 DNA sequence: TGTGCCTGGAGTGTACTAGGACTAGGCACAGATACGCAGTATTTT.

This clone was recorded once. The chain employs TRBV9 and TRBJ1-2; 10 positions agree with TRBD1. Losses at the gene ends were 6 bases for V and 7 bases for J; bases not matched to a gene: 15. The germline V gene has CDR1 SGDLS and CDR2 YYNGEE. CDR3 length: 16 amino acids. CDR3 loop: CASNPGQGSSVGGYTF. The CDR3 region has the DNA TGTGCCAGCAATCCGGGACAGGGGTCATCTGTAGGTGGCTACACCTTC.

This sequence joins TRBV5-1 and TRBJ1-4, with 7 bases aligning to TRBD1. V gave up 1 base and J gave up 6 bases; unmatched junction bases: 6. Germline lookup yields CDR1 SGHRS and CDR2 YFSETQ. The CDR3 has 15 amino acids. The CDR3 DNA sequence: TGCGCCAGCAGCTTGAGACAGGGACGCGATGAAAAACTGTTTTTT. It translates to CASSLRQGRDEKLFF. The whole variable domain, filled in from reference TRBV5-1 and TRBJ1-4, reads KAGVTQTPRYLIKTRGQQVTLSCSPISGHRSVSWYQQTPGQGLQFLFEYFSETQRNKGNFPGRFSGRQFSNSRSEMNVSTLELGDSALYLCASSLRQGRDEKLFFGSGTQLSVL.

V gene TRBV5-1 combines with J gene TRBJ1-6, with D hard to call. This CDR3 comprises 13 residues. Germline V gene sequence: CDR1 SGHRS, CDR2 YFSETQ. V shed 4 bases and J shed 7 bases, with 9 bases lying between them. The CDR3 here is CASSQERNSPLHF. As DNA, the CDR3 is TGCGCCAGCAGCCAGGAACGCAATTCACCCCTCCACTTT.

The genes are TRBV7-9 and TRBJ1-3, with D tentatively TRBD1 (6 bases). Germline V lookup: CDR1 SEHNR, CDR2 FQNEAQ (reference sequence). There are 17 residues in the CDR3. V lost 1 base and J 4 bases, leaving 17 bases between the germline ends. CDR3 DNA sequence: TGTGCCAGCAGCTTAGGGTTCGGACAGCAGGCCGGAAACACCATATATTTT. Encoded protein: CASSLGFGQQAGNTIYF.

The chain employs TRBV4-1 and TRBJ1-5, with TRBD1 identical over 7 bases. Unmatched junction bases numbered 5, after V lost 3 bases and J lost 3 bases. The germline gives CDR1 MGHRA, CDR2 YSYEKL. CDR3 length: 15 amino acids. The CDR3 sequence: CASSQGQLINQPQHF. In DNA form, the CDR3 reads TGCGCCAGCAGCCAGGGACAGCTTATCAATCAGCCCCAGCATTTT.

The chain links TRBV7-8 to TRBJ1-5; tentatively, D is TRBD1 (6 bases). The CDR3 contains 16 residues. The V end lost 4 bases, the J end lost 5 bases, and 18 bases lay between the germline ends. Germline V CDR1 and CDR2: SGHVS, FQNEAQ. CDR3 sequence: CASSSGGGGGDQPQHF. The CDR3 bases are TGTGCCAGCAGCTCCGGGGGAGGGGGAGGCGATCAGCCCCAGCATTTT.

The J gene is TRBJ1-2, the V gene TRBV2, with TRBD1 matching over 7 bases. Germline CDR1 is SNHLY and CDR2 is FYNNEI. Trimming at V came to 6 bases and at J to 8 bases, leaving 9 bases not matched to a gene. The CDR3 has 13 amino acids. This chain's CDR3 is CASRGLTGLGYTF. CDR3 in DNA: TGTGCCAGCAGGGGGTTGACAGGGTTGGGCTACACCTTC.

J is TRBJ2-3 and V is TRBV4-2, with a tentative D call TRBD1 (5 bases). Trimming removed 0 bases at V and 0 bases at J, with 7 bases between. Per germline, CDR1 LGHNA and CDR2 YNFKEQ. The CDR3 extends over 15 amino acids. The CDR3 nucleotides are TGTGCCAGCAGCCAAGATCGACAGAGCACAGATACGCAGTATTTT. Its translation: CASSQDRQSTDTQYF.

The chain is built from TRBV2 and TRBJ2-3, with unresolved D. CDR1 is SNHLY and CDR2 is FYNNEI in the germline V gene. The CDR3 is made up of 14 amino acids. V lost 7 bases to trimming and J lost 0 bases, with 11 bases between them. The CDR3 spells CASIPDTSTDTQYF. Here the CDR3 DNA reads TGTGCCAGCATTCCTGACACCAGCACAGATACGCAGTATTTT.

The V and J genes are TRBV5-4 and TRBJ2-7, with a possible D match to TRBD1 (8 bases). The V and J ends lost 4 bases and 6 bases respectively, with 17 bases between them. The germline V gene has CDR1 SGHNT and CDR2 YYREEE (reference sequence). The CDR3 sequence is 14 residues long. CDR3 loop: CASSAGAGGPEQYF. As DNA, the CDR3 is TGTGCCAGCAGCGCGGGGGCAGGGGGCCCCGAGCAGTACTTC. Based on the CDR3 plus reference TRBV5-4 and TRBJ2-7, the full variable domain is ETGVTQSPTHLIKTRGQQVTLRCSSQSGHNTVSWYQQALGQGPQFIFQYYREEENGRGNFPPRFSGLQFPNYSSELNVNALELDDSALYLCASSAGAGGPEQYFGPGTRLTVT.

To note about this clone: Other DNA sequences from this sample encode an identical CDR3 as well. V is TRBV19 and J is TRBJ2-2; no clear D gene. The V gene lost 3 bases and the J gene lost 5 bases, with 4 bases spanning the gap. This CDR3 is 12 amino acids long. CDR1 and CDR2 from the germline V gene are LNHDA and SQIVND (reference sequence). CDR3 amino acids: CASSIRTGELFF. The CDR3 DNA follows: TGTGCCAGTAGTATCCGGACCGGGGAGCTGTTTTTT.

V gene TRBV30 combines with J gene TRBJ1-2, with TRBD1 matching 8 bases. The CDR3 runs 13 residues. Germline CDR1 and CDR2: GTSNPN and SVGIG (reference sequence). J was trimmed by 8 bases and V by 5 bases; bases with no gene match: 10. CDR3 bases: TGTGCCTGGTTCATTGGACAGGGCTGGGGCTACACCTTC. This sequence encodes CAWFIGQGWGYTF. Complete variable domain (other parts from reference TRBV30 and TRBJ1-2): SQTIHQWPATLVQPVGSPLSLECTVEGTSNPNLYWYRQAAGRGLQLLFYSVGIGQISSEVPQNLSASRPQDRQFILSSKKLLLSDSGFYLCAWFIGQGWGYTFGSGTRLTVV.

This clone was picked up one time. The chain uses TRBV27 and TRBJ1-6; no reliable D call. V was pared by 3 bases and J by 10 bases, with 13 bases between. From germline, CDR1 is MNHEY and CDR2 SMNVEV (reference sequence). This CDR3 is 14 amino acids long. CDR3 bases: TGTGCCAGCAGTTTCGGCGGTCTCGGGTCACCCCTCCACTTT. Its protein is CASSFGGLGSPLHF.

This clone was counted between two and nine times. The chain couples TRBV7-3 to TRBJ2-2; maybe TRBD2 (5 bases). Germline V gives CDR1 SGHTA, CDR2 FQGTGA. The CDR3 is 17 residues long. V shed 2 bases and J shed 5 bases, with 18 bases lying between them. The CDR3 coding sequence is TGTGCCAGCAGCTTAGAGTCTGAGGGCGCGGGTACCGGGGAGCTGTTTTTT. It yields the protein CASSLESEGAGTGELFF.

V gene TRBV9 combines with J gene TRBJ1-4, with a weak D call TRBD1 (6 bases). The germline V gene has CDR1 SGDLS and CDR2 YYNGEE. This CDR3 region has 13 residues. V lost 3 bases and J lost 10, with 13 bases in between. The CDR3: CASSASGTRKLFF. The CDR3 DNA follows: TGTGCCAGCAGCGCCTCCGGGACAAGAAAACTGTTTTTT.

This clone was recorded once. The chain combines TRBV3-1 (or the pseudogene TRBV3-2) with TRBJ2-7; 10 positions agree with TRBD1. CDR3 length: 19 residues. Germline CDR1 reads LGHDT; CDR2 reads YNNKEL (reference sequence). With V trimmed by 4 bases and J by 6 bases, 21 bases remained unmatched. The CDR3 is CASSRRATGGGKAFGEQYF. CDR3 in DNA: TGTGCCAGCAGCCGTAGGGCGACAGGGGGCGGAAAAGCCTTTGGCGAGCAGTACTTC.

The chain is built from TRBV28 and TRBJ1-2; 7 bases are a match to TRBD1. CDR3 length: 13 amino acids. From germline, CDR1 is MDHEN and CDR2 SYDVKM. Trimming removed 5 bases from V and 2 bases from J; junction bases left unmatched: 2. CDR3 residues: CASSLDRNYGYTF. CDR3 nucleotides: TGTGCCAGCAGTCTGGACAGGAACTATGGCTACACCTTC.

The chain links TRBV5-1 to TRBJ1-1; D is ambiguous. The V end lost 1 base, the J end lost 1 base, and 5 bases lay between the germline ends. The germline gives CDR1 SGHRS, CDR2 YFSETQ. The CDR3 is 13 residues long. The CDR3 sequence is CASSLWANTEAFF. In nucleotides, the CDR3 is TGCGCCAGCAGCTTGTGGGCGAACACTGAAGCTTTCTTT.

This clone was seen a single time. The chain combines TRBV5-1 with TRBJ2-1; 7 positions agree with TRBD1. V was pared by 2 bases and J by 3 bases, with 5 bases of the junction left unmatched. The CDR3 contains 15 residues. The germline gives CDR1 SGHRS, CDR2 YFSETQ. The CDR3 sequence is CASSLQGSLYNEQFF. CDR3 bases: TGCGCCAGCAGCTTACAGGGGTCCCTCTACAATGAGCAGTTCTTC.

The J gene is TRBJ1-4, the V gene TRBV28, with 10 bases fitting TRBD1. V lost 8 bases and J lost 6; bases outside the gene matches: 3. CDR1 is MDHEN, CDR2 SYDVKM, per germline. CDR3 length equals 13 residues. Here the CDR3 DNA reads TGTGCCAGCTACGACAGGGGGCATGAAAAACTGTTTTTT. It encodes CASYDRGHEKLFF.

The chain couples TRBV27 to TRBJ1-4; D possibly corresponds to TRBD1 (5 bases). The V and J ends lost 5 bases and 8 bases respectively, with 15 bases between them. The CDR3 covers 14 residues. Germline V gene data show CDR1 as MNHEY and CDR2 as SMNVEV (reference sequence). CDR3 region: CASSRGTPYEKLFF. As DNA, the CDR3 is TGTGCCAGCAGTCGAGGGACTCCCTACGAAAAACTGTTTTTT. The whole variable domain, remainder taken from reference TRBV27 and TRBJ1-4, is EAQVTQNPRYLITVTGKKLTVTCSQNMNHEYMSWYRQDPGLGLRQIYYSMNVEVTDKGDVPEGYKVSRKEKRNFPLILESPSPNQTSLYFCASSRGTPYEKLFFGSGTQLSVL.

The gene calls are TRBV2 and TRBJ1-3; D is unclear. Germline loops: CDR1 SNHLY, CDR2 FYNNEI. The CDR3 runs to 16 residues. V lost 0 bases to trimming and J lost 7 bases, with 16 bases between them. In DNA form, the CDR3 reads TGTGCCAGCAGTGAAGCCCCGGGGTCTACGGTTAACACCATATATTTT. It encodes CASSEAPGSTVNTIYF.

The chain uses TRBV10-3 and TRBJ1-2; perhaps TRBD1 as D (6 bases). Germline loops: CDR1 ENHRY, CDR2 SYGVKD. Trimming left V 6 bases short and J 11 bases short, with 13 bases between. The CDR3 is 11 residues long. The CDR3 coding sequence is TGTGCCATCAGCCCGGGGGGCGGGTACACCTTC. Its translation: CAISPGGGYTF.

The genes are TRBV11-2 and TRBJ2-7; the match to TRBD1 covers 9 bases. CDR1 and CDR2 from the germline V gene are SGHAT and FQNNGV. J gave up 5 bases and V 3 bases, and 5 bases lay outside the gene matches. The CDR3 spans 14 residues. The CDR3 bases are TGTGCCAGCAGCTTGAGGGGACAGGGTAACGAGCAGTACTTC. Protein sequence: CASSLRGQGNEQYF.

The chain links TRBV10-2 to TRBJ2-3; TRBD2 might be the D (7 bases). Trimming pared 2 bases from V and 2 bases from J, leaving 11 bases between. CDR1 is WSHSY, CDR2 SAAADI, per germline. CDR3 length equals 15 residues. The CDR3 protein is CASSERGGATDTQYF. The CDR3 DNA reads as TGCGCCAGCAGTGAGAGGGGGGGGGCCACAGATACGCAGTATTTT.

The V call is TRBV24-1, the J call TRBJ2-3; D not certain. CDR1 is KGHDR and CDR2 is SFDVKD in the germline V gene. V was clipped by 9 bases and J by 5 bases, with 14 bases between them. This CDR3 has 13 residues. This CDR3 reads CATSTPRGDTQYF. The CDR3 DNA is TGTGCCACCTCTACACCCCGAGGAGATACGCAGTATTTT.

The chain joins TRBV19 to TRBJ1-5, with TRBD1 matching over 8 bases. In germline, CDR1 is LNHDA, CDR2 SQIVND (reference sequence). The length of the CDR3 is 15 residues. Unmatched junction bases numbered 4, after V lost 3 bases and J lost 3 bases. The chain's CDR3 is CASSIDRGYNQPQHF. The CDR3 DNA reads TGTGCCAGTAGTATCGACAGGGGTTACAATCAGCCCCAGCATTTT.